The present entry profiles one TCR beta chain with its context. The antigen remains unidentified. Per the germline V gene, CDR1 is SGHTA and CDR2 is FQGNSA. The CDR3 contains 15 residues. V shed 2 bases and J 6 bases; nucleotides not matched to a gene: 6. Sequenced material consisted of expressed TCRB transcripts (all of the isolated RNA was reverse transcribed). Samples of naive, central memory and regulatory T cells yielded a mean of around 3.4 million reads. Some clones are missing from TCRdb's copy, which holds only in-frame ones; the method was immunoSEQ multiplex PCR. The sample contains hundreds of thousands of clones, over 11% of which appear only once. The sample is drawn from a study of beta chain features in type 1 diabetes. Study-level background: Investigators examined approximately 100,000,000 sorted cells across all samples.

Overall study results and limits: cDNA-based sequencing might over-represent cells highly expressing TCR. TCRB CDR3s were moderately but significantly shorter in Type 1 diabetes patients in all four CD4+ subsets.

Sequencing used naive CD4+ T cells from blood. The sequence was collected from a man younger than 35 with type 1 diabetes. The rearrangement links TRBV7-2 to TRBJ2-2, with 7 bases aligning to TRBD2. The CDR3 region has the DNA TGTGCCAGCAGCTTATTTCTAGCGGCGGCCGGGGAGCTGTTTTTT. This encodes CASSLFLAAAGELFF.